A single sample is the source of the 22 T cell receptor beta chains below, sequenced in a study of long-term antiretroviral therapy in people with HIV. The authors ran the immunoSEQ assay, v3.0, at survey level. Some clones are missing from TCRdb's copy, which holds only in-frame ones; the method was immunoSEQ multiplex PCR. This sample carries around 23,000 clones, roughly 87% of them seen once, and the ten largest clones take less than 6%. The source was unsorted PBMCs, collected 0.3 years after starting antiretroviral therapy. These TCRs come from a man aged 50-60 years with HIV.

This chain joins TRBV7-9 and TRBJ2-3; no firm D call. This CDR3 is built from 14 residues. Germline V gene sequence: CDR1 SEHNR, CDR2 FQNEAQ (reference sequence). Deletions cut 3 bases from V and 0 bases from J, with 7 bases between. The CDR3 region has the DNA TGTGCCAGCAGCTTCGTCCCTAGCACAGATACGCAGTATTTT. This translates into CASSFVPSTDTQYF.

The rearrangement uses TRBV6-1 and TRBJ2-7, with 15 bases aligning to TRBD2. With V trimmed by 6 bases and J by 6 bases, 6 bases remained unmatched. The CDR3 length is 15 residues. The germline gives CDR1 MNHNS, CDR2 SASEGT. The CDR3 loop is CASSGLAGGGGEQYF. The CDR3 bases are TGTGCCAGCAGCGGACTAGCGGGAGGGGGTGGCGAGCAGTACTTC.

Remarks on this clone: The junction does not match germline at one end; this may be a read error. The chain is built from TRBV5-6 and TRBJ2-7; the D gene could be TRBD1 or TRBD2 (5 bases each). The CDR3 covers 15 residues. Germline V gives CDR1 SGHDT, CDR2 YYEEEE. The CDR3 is CASSLDGDESYEQYF. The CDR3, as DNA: TGTGCCAGCAGTTTGGACGGGGACGAATCCTACGAGCAGTACTTC. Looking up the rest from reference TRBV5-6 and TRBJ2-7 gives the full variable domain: DAGVTQSPTHLIKTRGQQVTLRCSPKSGHDTVSWYQQALGQGPQFIFQYYEEEERQRGNFPDRFSGHQFPNYSSELNVNALLLGDSALYLCASSLDGDESYEQYFGPGTRLTVT.

The CDR3 sequence is CSVEDEGDLSGNTIYF. The CDR3 coding sequence is TGCAGCGTTGAAGATGAGGGGGACTTATCTGGAAACACCATATATTTT. This chain links TRBV29-1 with TRBJ1-3; D is perhaps TRBD1 (6 bases). V lost 0 bases and J lost 1, with 13 bases in between. This CDR3 is built from 16 residues. The germline CDR1 and CDR2 sequences are SQVTM and ANQGSEA.

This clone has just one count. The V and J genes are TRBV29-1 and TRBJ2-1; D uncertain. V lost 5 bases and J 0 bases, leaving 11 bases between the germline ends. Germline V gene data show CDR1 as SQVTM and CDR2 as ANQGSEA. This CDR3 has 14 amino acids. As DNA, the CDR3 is TGCAGCGTTTCCACGCAGAACTCCTACAATGAGCAGTTCTTC. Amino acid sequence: CSVSTQNSYNEQFF.

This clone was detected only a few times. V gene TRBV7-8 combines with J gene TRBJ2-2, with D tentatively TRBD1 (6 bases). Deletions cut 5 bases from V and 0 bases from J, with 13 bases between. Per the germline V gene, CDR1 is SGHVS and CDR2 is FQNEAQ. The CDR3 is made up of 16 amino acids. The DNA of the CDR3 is TGTGCCAGCAGCCATCCCCAGGGGCCGAACACCGGGGAGCTGTTTTTT. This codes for CASSHPQGPNTGELFF.

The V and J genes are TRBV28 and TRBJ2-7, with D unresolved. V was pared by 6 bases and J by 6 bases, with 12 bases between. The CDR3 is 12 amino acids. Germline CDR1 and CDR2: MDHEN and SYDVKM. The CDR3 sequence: CASSPGWSEQYF. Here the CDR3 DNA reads TGTGCCAGCAGCCCCGGGTGGTCCGAGCAGTACTTC.

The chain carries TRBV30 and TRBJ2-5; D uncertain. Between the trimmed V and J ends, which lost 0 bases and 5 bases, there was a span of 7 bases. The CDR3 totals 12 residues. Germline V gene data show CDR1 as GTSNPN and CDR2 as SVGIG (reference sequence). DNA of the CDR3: TGTGCCTGGAGTGTAAGACGGGAGACCCAGTACTTC. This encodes CAWSVRRETQYF.

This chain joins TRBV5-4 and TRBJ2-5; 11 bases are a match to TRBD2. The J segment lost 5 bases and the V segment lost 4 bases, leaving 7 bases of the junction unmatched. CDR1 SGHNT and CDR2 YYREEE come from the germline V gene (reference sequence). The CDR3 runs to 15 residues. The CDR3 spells CASSEVLAGDETQYF. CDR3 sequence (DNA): TGTGCCAGCAGCGAAGTACTAGCGGGAGACGAGACCCAGTACTTC.

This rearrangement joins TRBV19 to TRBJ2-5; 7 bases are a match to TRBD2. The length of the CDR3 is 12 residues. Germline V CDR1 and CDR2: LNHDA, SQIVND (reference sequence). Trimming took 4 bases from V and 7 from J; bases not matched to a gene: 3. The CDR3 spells CASSKSGGTQYF. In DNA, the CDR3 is TGTGCCAGTAGTAAGTCGGGGGGGACCCAGTACTTC.

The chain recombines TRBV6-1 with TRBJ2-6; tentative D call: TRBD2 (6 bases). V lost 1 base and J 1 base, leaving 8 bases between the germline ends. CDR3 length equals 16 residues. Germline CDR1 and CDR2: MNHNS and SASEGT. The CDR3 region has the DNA TGTGCCAGCAGTGAAGAGGAGGGGTCTGGGGCCAACGTCCTGACTTTC. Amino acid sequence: CASSEEEGSGANVLTF.

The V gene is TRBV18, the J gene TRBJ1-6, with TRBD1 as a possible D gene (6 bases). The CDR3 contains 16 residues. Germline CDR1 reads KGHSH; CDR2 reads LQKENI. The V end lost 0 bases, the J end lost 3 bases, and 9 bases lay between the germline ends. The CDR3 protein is CASSPPLDSYNSPLHF. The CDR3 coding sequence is TGTGCCAGCTCACCACCCCTGGACAGCTATAATTCACCCCTCCACTTT.

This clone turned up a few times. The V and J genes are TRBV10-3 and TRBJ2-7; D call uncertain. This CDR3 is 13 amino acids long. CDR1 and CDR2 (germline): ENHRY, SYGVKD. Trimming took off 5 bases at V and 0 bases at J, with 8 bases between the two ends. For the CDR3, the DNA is TGTGCCATCAGTCTCAAGAGCTCCTACGAGCAGTACTTC. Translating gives CAISLKSSYEQYF.

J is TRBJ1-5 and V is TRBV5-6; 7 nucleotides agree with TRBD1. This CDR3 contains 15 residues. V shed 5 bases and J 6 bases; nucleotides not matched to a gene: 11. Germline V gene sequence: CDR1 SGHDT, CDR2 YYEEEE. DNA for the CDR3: TGTGCCAGCAGAAGCCCAGGGGGTCGGGGTCAGCCCCAGCATTTT. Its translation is CASRSPGGRGQPQHF.

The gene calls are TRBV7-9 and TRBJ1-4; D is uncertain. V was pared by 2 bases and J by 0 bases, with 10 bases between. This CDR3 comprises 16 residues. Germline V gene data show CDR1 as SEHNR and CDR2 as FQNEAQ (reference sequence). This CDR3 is CASSLYVVATNEKLFF. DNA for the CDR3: TGTGCCAGCAGCTTATATGTCGTAGCAACTAATGAAAAACTGTTTTTT.

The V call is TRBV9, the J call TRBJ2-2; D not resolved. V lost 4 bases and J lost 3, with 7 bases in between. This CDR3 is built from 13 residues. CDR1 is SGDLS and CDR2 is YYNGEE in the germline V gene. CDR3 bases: TGTGCCAGCAGCCTTACTGACACCGGGGAGCTGTTTTTT. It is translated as CASSLTDTGELFF. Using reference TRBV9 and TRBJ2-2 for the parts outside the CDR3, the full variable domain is DSGVTQTPKHLITATGQRVTLRCSPRSGDLSVYWYQQSLDQGLQFLIQYYNGEERAKGNILERFSAQQFPDLHSELNLSSLELGDSALYFCASSLTDTGELFFGEGSRLTVL.

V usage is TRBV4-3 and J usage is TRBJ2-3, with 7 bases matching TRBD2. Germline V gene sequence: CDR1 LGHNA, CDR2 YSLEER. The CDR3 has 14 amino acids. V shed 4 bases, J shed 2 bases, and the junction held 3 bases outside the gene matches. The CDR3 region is CASSLSGDTDTQYF. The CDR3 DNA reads TGCGCCAGCAGCCTGAGCGGGGACACAGATACGCAGTATTTT.

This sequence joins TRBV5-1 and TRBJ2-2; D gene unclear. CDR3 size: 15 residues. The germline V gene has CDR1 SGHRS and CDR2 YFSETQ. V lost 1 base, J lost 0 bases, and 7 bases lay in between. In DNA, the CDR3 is TGCGCCAGCAGCTTGACCGCTTCGAACACCGGGGAGCTGTTTTTT. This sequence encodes CASSLTASNTGELFF. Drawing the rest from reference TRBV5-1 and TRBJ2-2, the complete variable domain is KAGVTQTPRYLIKTRGQQVTLSCSPISGHRSVSWYQQTPGQGLQFLFEYFSETQRNKGNFPGRFSGRQFSNSRSEMNVSTLELGDSALYLCASSLTASNTGELFFGEGSRLTVL.

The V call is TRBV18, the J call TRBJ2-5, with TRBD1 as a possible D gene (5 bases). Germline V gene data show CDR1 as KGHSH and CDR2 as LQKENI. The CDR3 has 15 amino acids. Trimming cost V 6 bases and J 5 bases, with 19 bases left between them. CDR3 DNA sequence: TGTGCCAGCTCCTCCCAGGGTAACTCGGTGGAGACCCAGTACTTC. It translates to CASSSQGNSVETQYF.

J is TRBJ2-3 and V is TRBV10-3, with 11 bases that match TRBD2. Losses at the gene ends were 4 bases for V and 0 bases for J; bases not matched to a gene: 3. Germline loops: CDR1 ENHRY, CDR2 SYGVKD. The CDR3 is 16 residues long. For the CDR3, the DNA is TGTGCCATCAGTGCGGGACTAGCGGATAGCACAGATACGCAGTATTTT. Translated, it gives CAISAGLADSTDTQYF.

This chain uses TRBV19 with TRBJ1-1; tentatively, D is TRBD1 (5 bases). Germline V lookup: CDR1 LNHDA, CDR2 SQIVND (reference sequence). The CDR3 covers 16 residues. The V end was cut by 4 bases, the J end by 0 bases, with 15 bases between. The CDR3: CASSTYKGTVNTEAFF. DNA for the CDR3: TGTGCCAGTAGTACCTACAAAGGGACGGTGAACACTGAAGCTTTCTTT.

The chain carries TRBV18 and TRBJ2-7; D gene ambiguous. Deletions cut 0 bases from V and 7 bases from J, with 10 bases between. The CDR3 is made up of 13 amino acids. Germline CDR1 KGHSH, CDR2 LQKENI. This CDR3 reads CASSPPPATEQYF. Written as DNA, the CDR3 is TGTGCCAGCTCACCACCCCCGGCTACGGAGCAGTACTTC.